The 8 T cell receptor beta chains below all came from one sample that was sequenced in a study of blood T cell repertoires in COVID-19 (dated by TCRdb to 2019 to 2021). Library construction relied on the immunoSEQ multiplex PCR assay. This immuneACCESS table, as held by TCRdb, lists in-frame sequences with V and J called but not all clones. Of the missing ones, under half trace to an unresolved V gene in checked studies; the others have no known cause. Across this sample there are some 240,000 clones, with about 88% seen only once. 3.5% to 5.5% of the sample lies in the top ten. The sample consisted of peripheral blood. These receptors came from a woman aged 40 to 50 who had recovered from COVID-19.

The J gene is TRBJ1-5, the V gene TRBV6-5, with D perhaps matching TRBD1 (5 bases). Germline CDR1 MNHEY, CDR2 SVGAGI. This CDR3 is 14 amino acids long. V shed 4 bases and J shed 7 bases, with 14 bases lying between them. The CDR3: CASSSSVGGQPQHF. Here the CDR3 DNA reads TGTGCCAGCAGTTCGTCGGTGGGGGGGCAGCCCCAGCATTTT.

The genes are TRBV6-5 and TRBJ1-1; D unresolved. V was cut by 0 bases and J by 4 bases, with 15 bases left in between. This CDR3 contains 16 residues. Germline loops: CDR1 MNHEY, CDR2 SVGAGI. CDR3 protein: CASSYSPGSAATEAFF. As DNA, the CDR3 is TGTGCCAGCAGTTACTCCCCAGGATCAGCGGCCACTGAAGCTTTCTTT.

V and J are TRBV18 and TRBJ2-3; 14 bases are shared with TRBD2. CDR1 and CDR2 from the germline V gene are KGHSH and LQKENI. The CDR3 sequence is 17 residues long. Trimming at V came to 6 bases and at J to 8 bases, leaving 13 bases not matched to a gene. The CDR3, as DNA: TGTGCCAGCTCGCCTCTGACTAGCGGGGGGGACCACGGTACGCAGTATTTT. As protein: CASSPLTSGGDHGTQYF. The full variable domain, rest sourced from reference TRBV18 and TRBJ2-3, is NAGVMQNPRHLVRRRGQEARLRCSPMKGHSHVYWYRQLPEEGLKFMVYLQKENIIDESGMPKERFSAEFPKEGPSILRIQQVVRGDSAAYFCASSPLTSGGDHGTQYFGPGTRLTVL.

This sequence joins TRBV30 and TRBJ1-2; D remains unclear. In germline, CDR1 is GTSNPN, CDR2 SVGIG (reference sequence). V was pared by 6 bases and J by 5 bases, with 13 bases between. This CDR3 contains 12 residues. This CDR3 reads CACFGIGYGYTF. For the CDR3, the DNA is TGTGCCTGCTTCGGGATCGGGTATGGCTACACCTTC.

This chain joins TRBV28 and TRBJ2-5; 11 bases line up with TRBD1. The CDR3 consists of 16 residues. Germline V gene sequence: CDR1 MDHEN, CDR2 SYDVKM. V lost 3 bases, J lost 5 bases, and 8 bases stayed unmatched. The DNA for the CDR3 is TGTGCCAGCAGTTTTTTGCGGACAGGGGGCGAGGAGACCCAGTACTTC. Residues: CASSFLRTGGEETQYF.

The chain carries TRBV5-1 and TRBJ2-2; D may be TRBD2 (5 bases). Germline V gene sequence: CDR1 SGHRS, CDR2 YFSETQ. CDR3 length equals 15 residues. The germline V and J ends were trimmed by 3 bases and 1 base, with 10 bases remaining between them. In DNA form, the CDR3 reads TGCGCCAGCAGCTCAGGACTGCTGAACACCGGGGAGCTGTTTTTT. Translation gives CASSSGLLNTGELFF.

This chain connects TRBV5-1 to TRBJ1-6, with no clear D. Germline CDR1 reads SGHRS; CDR2 reads YFSETQ. This CDR3 contains 17 residues. Trimming shortened V by 4 bases and J by 0 bases, and 14 bases separated the two germline ends. The CDR3 bases are TGCGCCAGCAGCCCTCGTCCCGGGTTCTCCTATAATTCACCCCTCCACTTT. It specifies CASSPRPGFSYNSPLHF.

This chain joins TRBV9 and TRBJ2-7; the D gene is possibly TRBD2 (6 bases). This CDR3 comprises 14 residues. Between the trimmed V and J ends, which lost 2 bases and 5 bases, there was a span of 14 bases. Per germline, CDR1 SGDLS and CDR2 YYNGEE. The CDR3 is CASSVDPGGDEQYF. The CDR3 nucleotides are TGTGCCAGCAGCGTCGACCCCGGCGGGGACGAGCAGTACTTC. Using reference TRBV9 and TRBJ2-7 for the parts outside the CDR3, the full variable domain is DSGVTQTPKHLITATGQRVTLRCSPRSGDLSVYWYQQSLDQGLQFLIQYYNGEERAKGNILERFSAQQFPDLHSELNLSSLELGDSALYFCASSVDPGGDEQYFGPGTRLTVT.